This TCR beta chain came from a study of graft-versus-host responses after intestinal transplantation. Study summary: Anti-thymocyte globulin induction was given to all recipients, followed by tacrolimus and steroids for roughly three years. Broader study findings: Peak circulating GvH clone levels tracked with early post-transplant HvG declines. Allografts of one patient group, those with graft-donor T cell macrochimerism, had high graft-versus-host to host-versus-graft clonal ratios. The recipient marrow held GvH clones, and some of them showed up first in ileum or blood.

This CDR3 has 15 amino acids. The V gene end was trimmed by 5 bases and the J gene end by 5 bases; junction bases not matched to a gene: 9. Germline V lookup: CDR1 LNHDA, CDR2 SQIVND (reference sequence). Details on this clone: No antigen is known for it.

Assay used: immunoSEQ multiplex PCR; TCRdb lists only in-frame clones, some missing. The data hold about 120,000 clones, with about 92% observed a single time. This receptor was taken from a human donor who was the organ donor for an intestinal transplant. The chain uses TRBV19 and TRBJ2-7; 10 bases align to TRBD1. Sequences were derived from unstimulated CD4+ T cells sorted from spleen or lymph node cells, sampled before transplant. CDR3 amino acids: CASSARDRGWNEQYF. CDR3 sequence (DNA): TGTGCCAGTAGTGCCCGGGACAGGGGTTGGAACGAGCAGTACTTC.